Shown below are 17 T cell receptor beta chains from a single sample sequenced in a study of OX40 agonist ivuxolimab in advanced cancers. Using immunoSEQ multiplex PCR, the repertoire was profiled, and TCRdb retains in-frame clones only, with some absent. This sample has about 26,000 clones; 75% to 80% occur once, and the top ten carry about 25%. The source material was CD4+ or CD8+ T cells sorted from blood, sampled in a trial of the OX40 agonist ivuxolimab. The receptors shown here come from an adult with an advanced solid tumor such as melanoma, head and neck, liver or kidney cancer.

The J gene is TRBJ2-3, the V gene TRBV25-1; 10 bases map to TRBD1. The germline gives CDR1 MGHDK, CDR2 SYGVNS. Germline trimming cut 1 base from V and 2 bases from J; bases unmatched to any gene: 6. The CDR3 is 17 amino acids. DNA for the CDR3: TGTGCCAGCAGTGAATGGCCGGGACAGGGGCTCACAGATACGCAGTATTTT. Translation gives CASSEWPGQGLTDTQYF.

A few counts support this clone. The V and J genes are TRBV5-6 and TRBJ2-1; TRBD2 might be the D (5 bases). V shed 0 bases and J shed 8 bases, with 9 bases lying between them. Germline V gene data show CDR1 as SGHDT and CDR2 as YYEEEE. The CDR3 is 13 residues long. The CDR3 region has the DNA TGTGCCAGCAGCTTGGTCGGGGTTGATGAGCAGTTCTTC. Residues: CASSLVGVDEQFF.

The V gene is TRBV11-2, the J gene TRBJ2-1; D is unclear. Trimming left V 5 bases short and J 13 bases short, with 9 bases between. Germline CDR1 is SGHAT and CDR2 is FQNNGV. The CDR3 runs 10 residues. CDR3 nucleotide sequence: TGTGCCAGCAGCGTCCTAGAACAGTTCTTC. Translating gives CASSVLEQFF.

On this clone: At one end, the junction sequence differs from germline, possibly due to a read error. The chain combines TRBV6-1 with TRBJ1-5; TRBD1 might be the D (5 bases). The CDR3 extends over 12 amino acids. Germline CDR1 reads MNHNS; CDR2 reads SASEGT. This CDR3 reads CASSYRDPTEDF. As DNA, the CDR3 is TGTGCCAGCAGCTACCGGGACCCCACCGAGGATTTT.

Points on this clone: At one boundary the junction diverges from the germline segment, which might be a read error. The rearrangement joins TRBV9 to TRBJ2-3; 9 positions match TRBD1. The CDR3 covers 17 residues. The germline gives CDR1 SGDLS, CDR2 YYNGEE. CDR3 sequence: CASSDRSTGGYTDTQYF. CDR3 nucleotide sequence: TGCGCCAGCAGTGACCGCTCGACAGGGGGATACACAGATACGCAGTATTTT.

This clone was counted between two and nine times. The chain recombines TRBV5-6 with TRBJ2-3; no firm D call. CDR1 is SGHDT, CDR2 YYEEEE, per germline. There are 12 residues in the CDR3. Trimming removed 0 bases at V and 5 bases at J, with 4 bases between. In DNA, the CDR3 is TGTGCCAGCAGCTTGGGAGGAGATACGCAGTATTTT. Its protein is CASSLGGDTQYF.

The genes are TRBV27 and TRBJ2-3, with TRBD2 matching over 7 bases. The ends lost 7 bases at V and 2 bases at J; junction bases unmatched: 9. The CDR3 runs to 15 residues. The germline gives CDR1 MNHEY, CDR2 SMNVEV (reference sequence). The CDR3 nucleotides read TGTGCCAGCACAAGCGGACTAGGCCCCACAGATACGCAGTATTTT. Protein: CASTSGLGPTDTQYF.

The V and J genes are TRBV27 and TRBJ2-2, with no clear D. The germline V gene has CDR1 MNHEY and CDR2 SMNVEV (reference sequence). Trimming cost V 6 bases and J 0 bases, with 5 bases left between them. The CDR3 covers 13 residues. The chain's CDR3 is CASSPTNTGELFF. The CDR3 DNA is TGTGCCAGCAGCCCCACGAACACCGGGGAGCTGTTTTTT.

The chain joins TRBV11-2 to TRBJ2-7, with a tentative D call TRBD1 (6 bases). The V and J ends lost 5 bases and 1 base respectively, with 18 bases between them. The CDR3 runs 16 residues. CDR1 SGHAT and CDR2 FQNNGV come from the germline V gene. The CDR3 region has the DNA TGTGCCAGCAGCCGTCCCAGAGGGACAATGTCCTACGAGCAGTACTTC. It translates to CASSRPRGTMSYEQYF.

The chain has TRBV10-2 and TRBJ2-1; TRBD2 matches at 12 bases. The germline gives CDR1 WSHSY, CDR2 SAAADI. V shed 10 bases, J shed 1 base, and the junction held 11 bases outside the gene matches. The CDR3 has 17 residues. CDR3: CANPTSGGPLSYNEQFF. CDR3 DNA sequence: TGCGCCAACCCGACTAGCGGGGGACCACTTTCCTACAATGAGCAGTTCTTC.

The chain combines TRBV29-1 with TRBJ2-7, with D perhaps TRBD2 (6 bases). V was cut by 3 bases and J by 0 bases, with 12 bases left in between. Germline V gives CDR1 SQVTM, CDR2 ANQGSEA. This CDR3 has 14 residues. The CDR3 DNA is TGCAGCGTTGAGGGGGACTCCAACTCCTACGAGCAGTACTTC. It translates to CSVEGDSNSYEQYF.

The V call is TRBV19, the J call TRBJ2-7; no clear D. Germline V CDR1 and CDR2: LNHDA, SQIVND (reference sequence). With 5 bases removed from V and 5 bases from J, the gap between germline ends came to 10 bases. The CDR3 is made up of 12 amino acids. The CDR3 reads CASSPNVHEQYF. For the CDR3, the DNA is TGTGCCAGTAGTCCAAACGTCCACGAGCAGTACTTC.

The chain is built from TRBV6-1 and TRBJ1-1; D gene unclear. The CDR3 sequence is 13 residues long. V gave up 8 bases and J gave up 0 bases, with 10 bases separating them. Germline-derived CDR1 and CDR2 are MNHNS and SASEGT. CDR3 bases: TGTGCCAGCTCAGGAGGGATGAACACTGAAGCTTTCTTT. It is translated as CASSGGMNTEAFF.

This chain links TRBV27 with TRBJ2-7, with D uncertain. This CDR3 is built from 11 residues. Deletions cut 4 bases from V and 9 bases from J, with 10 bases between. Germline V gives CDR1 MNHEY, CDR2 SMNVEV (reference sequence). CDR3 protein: CASSYGTRQYF. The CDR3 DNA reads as TGTGCCAGCAGTTACGGTACGAGGCAGTACTTC.

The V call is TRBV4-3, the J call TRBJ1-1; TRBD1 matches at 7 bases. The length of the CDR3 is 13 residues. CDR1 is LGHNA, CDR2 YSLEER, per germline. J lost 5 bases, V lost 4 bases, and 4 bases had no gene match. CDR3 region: CASSLQGGTEAFF. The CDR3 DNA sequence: TGCGCCAGCAGCCTTCAGGGGGGAACTGAAGCTTTCTTT.

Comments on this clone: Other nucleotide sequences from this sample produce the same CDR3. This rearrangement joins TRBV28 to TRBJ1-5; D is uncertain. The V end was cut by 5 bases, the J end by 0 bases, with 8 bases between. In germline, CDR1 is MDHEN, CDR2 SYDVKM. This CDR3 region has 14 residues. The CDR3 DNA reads TGTGCCAGCAGTACAGACCGTAGCAATCAGCCCCAGCATTTT. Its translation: CASSTDRSNQPQHF.

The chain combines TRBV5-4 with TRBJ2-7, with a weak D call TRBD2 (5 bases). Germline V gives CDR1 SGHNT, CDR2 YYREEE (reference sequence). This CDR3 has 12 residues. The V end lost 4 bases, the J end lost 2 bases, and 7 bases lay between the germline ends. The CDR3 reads CASSAGAYEQYF. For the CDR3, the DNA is TGTGCCAGCAGCGCCGGGGCCTACGAGCAGTACTTC.